One sample yielded the 27 T cell receptor beta chains listed below, sequenced in a study of CD8+ T cells in alopecia areata. In each case, RNA was isolated and then reverse transcribed into cDNA as the sequencing template. TCRdb's table, derived via immunoSEQ multiplex PCR, lists solely in-frame clones and lacks some. The table lists some 210,000 clones, roughly 66% of them singletons. As for treatment: oral pan-JAK inhibitor, 5-10 mg twice daily. Material: CD4+ T cells sorted from blood, obtained around week 46, from a patient treated with tofacitinib. These receptors came from a human donor with alopecia areata.

This clone showed up just a few times. V gene TRBV18 combines with J gene TRBJ1-1, with TRBD1 matching over 8 bases. V gave up 1 base and J gave up 4 bases; unmatched junction bases: 11. The CDR3 length is 17 residues. CDR1 and CDR2 from the germline V gene are KGHSH and LQKENI. CDR3 sequence reads: CASSPLTGQGVITEAFF. For the CDR3, the DNA is TGTGCCAGCTCACCACTCACAGGACAGGGAGTAATCACTGAAGCTTTCTTT.

This clone came up a few times. CDR3 DNA sequence: TGCGCCAGCAGCGCCGGACTAGGCACTGAGACCCAGTACTTC. Translation: CASSAGLGTETQYF. The chain joins TRBV5-1 to TRBJ2-5; the match to TRBD2 covers 7 bases. The CDR3 length is 14 residues. V was clipped by 4 bases and J by 5 bases; unmatched bases: 8. Germline CDR1 and CDR2: SGHRS and YFSETQ.

V usage is TRBV7-2 and J usage is TRBJ1-6; D gene unclear. From germline, CDR1 is SGHTA and CDR2 FQGNSA. This CDR3 is 15 amino acids long. V was cut by 8 bases and J by 0 bases, with 11 bases left in between. CDR3: CASSPIGSYNSPLHF. CDR3 coding DNA: TGTGCCAGCTCACCGATCGGCTCCTATAATTCACCCCTCCACTTT.

V and J are TRBV7-3 and TRBJ1-1; D gene unclear. This CDR3 comprises 13 residues. Germline CDR1 SGHTA, CDR2 FQGTGA. Trimming pared 9 bases from V and 1 base from J, leaving 12 bases between. As DNA, the CDR3 is TGTGCCAGTAGGGCAGGCCCGAACACTGAAGCTTTCTTT. It translates to CASRAGPNTEAFF.

This chain joins TRBV29-1 and TRBJ1-2, with 9 bases identical to TRBD1. Germline CDR1 reads SQVTM; CDR2 reads ANQGSEA. CDR3 size: 11 residues. V lost 5 bases, J lost 6 bases, and 1 base stayed unmatched. This CDR3 is CSVRQGDGYTF. The CDR3 coding sequence is TGCAGCGTTAGACAGGGGGATGGCTACACCTTC.

The chain is built from TRBV14 and TRBJ2-2, with D perhaps TRBD2 (5 bases). V was clipped by 0 bases and J by 1 base, with 9 bases between them. The CDR3 runs 16 residues. CDR1 and CDR2 (germline): SGHDN, FVKESK. The CDR3 region is CASSQEMGRNTGELFF. CDR3 bases: TGTGCCAGCAGCCAAGAGATGGGGAGGAACACCGGGGAGCTGTTTTTT.

The rearrangement links TRBV30 to TRBJ1-6; D uncertain. Looked up from germline, CDR1 is GTSNPN and CDR2 is SVGIG (reference sequence). This CDR3 region has 16 residues. Trimming removed 2 bases at V and 6 bases at J, with 17 bases between. The CDR3 DNA sequence: TGTGCCTGGAGTTTCCAAACCGGACCGATTAATTCACCCCTCCACTTT. Translating it yields CAWSFQTGPINSPLHF.

J is TRBJ1-2 and V is TRBV10-3, with D possibly TRBD1 on 5 matching bases. V lost 3 bases and J lost 2, with 10 bases in between. The V gene's germline CDR1 is ENHRY and CDR2 SYGVKD. The CDR3 is 14 residues long. In DNA, the CDR3 is TGTGCCATCAGTGAAGGGACCTCAAACTATGGCTACACCTTC. This translates into CAISEGTSNYGYTF.

The rearrangement links TRBV5-1 to TRBJ2-1; TRBD2 is a possible D gene (6 bases). V was pared by 1 base and J by 10 bases, with 12 bases between. Germline V lookup: CDR1 SGHRS, CDR2 YFSETQ. The length of the CDR3 is 13 residues. The CDR3 region is CASSLSGGQEQFF. CDR3 sequence (DNA): TGCGCCAGCAGCTTGTCCGGAGGGCAGGAGCAGTTCTTC.

The chain links TRBV9 to TRBJ2-1, with TRBD1 as a possible D gene (5 bases). Trimming left V 0 bases short and J 1 base short, with 5 bases between. CDR3 length equals 14 residues. The V gene's germline CDR1 is SGDLS and CDR2 YYNGEE. CDR3 in amino acids: CASSVGQSYNEQFF. In DNA, the CDR3 is TGTGCCAGCAGCGTAGGACAGTCCTACAATGAGCAGTTCTTC.

This chain joins TRBV30 and TRBJ1-3; D is perhaps TRBD1 (6 bases). Germline V gene sequence: CDR1 GTSNPN, CDR2 SVGIG (reference sequence). The CDR3 is made up of 16 amino acids. V dropped 3 bases and J dropped 2 bases, with 17 bases sitting between them. CDR3 bases: TGTGCCTGGAGCCCAACCATCGGGGGGCCTGGAAACACCATATATTTT. This encodes CAWSPTIGGPGNTIYF.

The V gene is TRBV7-2, the J gene TRBJ2-2, with TRBD2 matching over 10 bases. The CDR3 loop spans 15 amino acids. CDR1 is SGHTA and CDR2 is FQGNSA in the germline V gene. V lost 4 bases, J lost 4 bases, and 3 bases stayed unmatched. The CDR3 region is CASSWTSGTTGELFF. The CDR3 region has the DNA TGTGCCAGCAGCTGGACTAGCGGAACCACCGGGGAGCTGTTTTTT. The whole variable domain, filled in from reference TRBV7-2 and TRBJ2-2, reads GAGVSQSPSNKVTEKGKDVELRCDPISGHTALYWYRQSLGQGLEFLIYFQGNSAPDKSGLPSDRFSAERTGGSVSTLTIQRTQQEDSAVYLCASSWTSGTTGELFFGEGSRLTVL.

The J gene is TRBJ1-2, the V gene TRBV15, with D unresolved. V lost 0 bases, J lost 0 bases, and 5 bases lay in between. The germline V gene has CDR1 LNHNV and CDR2 YYDKDF (reference sequence). The CDR3 contains 14 residues. The CDR3: CATSRDDTNYGYTF. In DNA, the CDR3 is TGTGCCACCAGCAGAGATGATACTAACTATGGCTACACCTTC. Based on the CDR3 plus reference TRBV15 and TRBJ1-2, the full variable domain is DAMVIQNPRYQVTQFGKPVTLSCSQTLNHNVMYWYQQKSSQAPKLLFHYYDKDFNNEADTPDNFQSRRPNTSFCFLDIRSPGLGDTAMYLCATSRDDTNYGYTFGSGTRLTVV.

The chain couples TRBV7-6 to TRBJ2-6; a possible D gene is TRBD1 (5 bases). Trimming removed 1 base at V and 0 bases at J, with 13 bases between. The germline gives CDR1 SGHVS, CDR2 FNYEAQ. The CDR3 has 18 residues. CDR3 in DNA: TGTGCCAGCAGCTTAGAGCTGGGGCTGAGCTCTGGGGCCAACGTCCTGACTTTC. Protein sequence: CASSLELGLSSGANVLTF. The whole variable domain, filled in from reference TRBV7-6 and TRBJ2-6, reads GAGVSQSPRYKVTKRGQDVALRCDPISGHVSLYWYRQALGQGPEFLTYFNYEAQQDKSGLPNDRFSAERPEGSISTLTIQRTEQRDSAMYRCASSLELGLSSGANVLTFGAGSRLTVL.

There are a few counts of this clone. The chain combines TRBV28 with TRBJ2-3, with TRBD2 identical over 15 bases. The CDR3 has 14 amino acids. Trimming at V came to 10 bases and at J to 5 bases, leaving 4 bases not matched to a gene. The germline V gene encodes CDR1 MDHEN and CDR2 SYDVKM. CDR3 amino acids: CATGTSGGRDTQYF. The CDR3 DNA reads TGTGCCACCGGGACTAGCGGGGGGAGAGATACGCAGTATTTT.

The chain employs TRBV11-2 and TRBJ2-3, with D possibly matching TRBD2 (5 bases). Germline assignment: CDR1 SGHAT and CDR2 FQNNGV. The V gene lost 2 bases and the J gene lost 0 bases, with 15 bases spanning the gap. The CDR3 runs to 17 residues. The CDR3 DNA is TGTGCCAGCAGCTTACGGTGGGCGCTAGCAAGCACAGATACGCAGTATTTT. This translates into CASSLRWALASTDTQYF.

This clone was seen only a few times. J is TRBJ2-5 and V is TRBV29-1; TRBD2 matches at 8 bases. Germline values: CDR1 SQVTM, CDR2 ANQGSEA. Trimming removed 3 bases from V and 2 bases from J; junction bases left unmatched: 8. The CDR3 is 15 residues long. CDR3 loop: CSVERGGGPQETQYF. CDR3 sequence (DNA): TGCAGCGTTGAGCGGGGCGGGGGGCCACAAGAGACCCAGTACTTC.

This clone was found a few times. The chain is built from TRBV19 and TRBJ1-2, with 8 bases lining up with TRBD1. The V gene end was trimmed by 3 bases and the J gene end by 4 bases; junction bases not matched to a gene: 1. CDR1 is LNHDA, CDR2 SQIVND, per germline (reference sequence). The CDR3 runs to 13 residues. The CDR3 here is CASSIGQGYGYTF. The CDR3 region has the DNA TGTGCCAGTAGTATTGGACAGGGCTATGGCTACACCTTC.

The chain recombines TRBV19 with TRBJ1-1; a possible D gene is TRBD1 (5 bases). CDR1 is LNHDA and CDR2 is SQIVND in the germline V gene (reference sequence). The CDR3 extends over 16 amino acids. Trimming took off 5 bases at V and 1 base at J, with 17 bases between the two ends. The CDR3 loop reads CASSLGELLPNTEAFF. CDR3 sequence (DNA): TGTGCCAGTAGTCTAGGGGAGTTACTACCGAACACTGAAGCTTTCTTT.

This clone appeared a few times. This chain links TRBV4-2 with TRBJ1-5; no firm D call. The CDR3 totals 13 residues. The germline gives CDR1 LGHNA, CDR2 YNFKEQ. V was clipped by 0 bases and J by 11 bases, with 11 bases between them. CDR3 DNA: TGTGCCAGCAGCCAAGAAAGGAAGGCAACCCAGCATTTT. Translated, it gives CASSQERKATQHF.

The V and J genes are TRBV27 and TRBJ2-5; D is perhaps TRBD2 (7 bases). In germline, CDR1 is MNHEY, CDR2 SMNVEV (reference sequence). The CDR3 consists of 15 residues. The ends were cut back, 1 base at V and 5 bases at J, with 14 bases in the middle. As DNA, the CDR3 is TGTGCCAGCAGTTTATACGGGGGGCGTCGGGAGACCCAGTACTTC. Amino acid sequence: CASSLYGGRRETQYF.

The J gene is TRBJ1-1, the V gene TRBV11-2, with D tentatively TRBD1 (5 bases). The CDR3 has 13 residues. Germline CDR1 reads SGHAT; CDR2 reads FQNNGV. V shed 6 bases and J shed 10 bases, with 18 bases lying between them. CDR3 DNA: TGTGCCAGCAGTTCGGACGCCCTGGGGCGAGCTTTCTTT. Translation gives CASSSDALGRAFF. Full variable domain (outside the CDR3, taken from reference TRBV11-2 and TRBJ1-1): EAGVAQSPRYKIIEKRQSVAFWCNPISGHATLYWYQQILGQGPKLLIQFQNNGVVDDSQLPKDRFSAERLKGVDSTLKIQPAKLEDSAVYLCASSSDALGRAFFGQGTRLTVV.

The CDR3 DNA reads as TGCAGCGCCCTAGACGCCTATGGCTACACCTTC. Protein: CSALDAYGYTF. The chain uses TRBV29-1 and TRBJ1-2; no reliable D call. Germline CDR1 is SQVTM and CDR2 is ANQGSEA. Between the trimmed V and J ends, which lost 7 bases and 4 bases, there was a span of 10 bases. The CDR3 runs 11 residues.

The chain uses TRBV4-3 and TRBJ2-7; D may match TRBD1 or TRBD2 (5 bases each). Deletions cut 0 bases from V and 5 bases from J, with 14 bases between. CDR1 and CDR2 (germline): LGHNA, YSLEER. This CDR3 region has 15 residues. CDR3 amino acids: CASSQDLGVGDEQYF. In DNA form, the CDR3 reads TGCGCCAGCAGCCAAGATCTGGGGGTGGGGGACGAGCAGTACTTC.

This chain's CDR3 is CASSERQGAGYEQYF. The CDR3 DNA sequence: TGTGCCAGCAGTGAGAGACAGGGGGCAGGGTACGAGCAGTACTTC. V gene TRBV2 combines with J gene TRBJ2-7; TRBD1 aligns across 10 bases. The CDR3 loop spans 15 amino acids. The V gene's germline CDR1 is SNHLY and CDR2 FYNNEI. Germline trimming cut 3 bases from V and 4 bases from J; bases unmatched to any gene: 6. The full variable domain, completed using reference TRBV2 and TRBJ2-7, is EPEVTQTPSHQVTQMGQEVILRCVPISNHLYFYWYRQILGQKVEFLVSFYNNEISEKSEIFDDQFSVERPDGSNFTLKIRSTKLEDSAMYFCASSERQGAGYEQYFGPGTRLTVT.

As for this clone: The same CDR3 arises from other DNA sequences in this sample as well. The J gene is TRBJ2-7, the V gene TRBV5-1, with D tentatively TRBD2 (5 bases). There are 12 residues in the CDR3. V was shortened by 4 bases and J by 0 bases, with 5 bases between the two germline ends. Germline CDR1 is SGHRS and CDR2 is YFSETQ. CDR3 sequence reads: CASSRDSYEQYF. The CDR3 nucleotides read TGCGCCAGCAGCCGGGACTCCTACGAGCAGTACTTC.

V and J are TRBV7-8 and TRBJ2-6; D ambiguous. This CDR3 is built from 16 residues. V gave up 5 bases and J gave up 0 bases, with 11 bases separating them. Germline CDR1 is SGHVS and CDR2 is FQNEAQ. CDR3 protein: CASSLRRISGANVLTF. Written as DNA, the CDR3 is TGTGCCAGCAGCCTAAGACGGATCTCTGGGGCCAACGTCCTGACTTTC.